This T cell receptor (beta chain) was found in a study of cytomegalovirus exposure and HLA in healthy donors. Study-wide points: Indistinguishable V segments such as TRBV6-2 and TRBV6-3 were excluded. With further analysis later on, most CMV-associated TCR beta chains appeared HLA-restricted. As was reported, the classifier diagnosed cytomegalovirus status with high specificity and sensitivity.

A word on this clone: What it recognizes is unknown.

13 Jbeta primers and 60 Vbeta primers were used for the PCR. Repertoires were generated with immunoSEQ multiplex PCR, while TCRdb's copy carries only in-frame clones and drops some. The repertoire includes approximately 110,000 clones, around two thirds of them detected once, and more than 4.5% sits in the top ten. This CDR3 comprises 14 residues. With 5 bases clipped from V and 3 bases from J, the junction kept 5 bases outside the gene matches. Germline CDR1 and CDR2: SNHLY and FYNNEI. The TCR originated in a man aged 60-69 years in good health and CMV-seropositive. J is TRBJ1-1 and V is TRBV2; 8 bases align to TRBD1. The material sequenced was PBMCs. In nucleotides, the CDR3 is TGTGCCAGCAGTCTACAGGGGGGGTACACTGAAGCTTTCTTT. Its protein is CASSLQGGYTEAFF.